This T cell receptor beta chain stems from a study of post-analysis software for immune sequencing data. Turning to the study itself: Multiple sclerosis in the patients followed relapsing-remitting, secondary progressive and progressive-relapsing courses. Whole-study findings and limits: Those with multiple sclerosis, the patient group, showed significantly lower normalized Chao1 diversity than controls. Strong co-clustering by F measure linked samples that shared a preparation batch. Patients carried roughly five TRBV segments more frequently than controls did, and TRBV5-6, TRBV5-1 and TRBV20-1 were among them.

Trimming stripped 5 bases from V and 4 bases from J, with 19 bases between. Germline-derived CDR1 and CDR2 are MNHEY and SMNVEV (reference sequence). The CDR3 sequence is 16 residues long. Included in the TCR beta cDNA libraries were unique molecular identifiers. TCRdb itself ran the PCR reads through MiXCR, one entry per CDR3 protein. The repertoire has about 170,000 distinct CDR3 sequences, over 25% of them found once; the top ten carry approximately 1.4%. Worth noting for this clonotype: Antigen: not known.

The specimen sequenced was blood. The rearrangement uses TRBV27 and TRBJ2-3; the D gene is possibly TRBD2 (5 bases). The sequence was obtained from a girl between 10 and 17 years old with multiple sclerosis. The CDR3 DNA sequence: TGTGCCAGCAGTCCTACCGCTAGCTCCCGTCCAGATACGCAGTATTTT. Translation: CASSPTASSRPDTQYF.